This record concerns one TCR beta chain sequence. Some clones are missing from TCRdb's copy, which holds only in-frame ones; the method was immunoSEQ multiplex PCR. The sample has about 530,000 clones, over 60% seen once. This CDR3 has 17 residues. CDR1 LNHNV and CDR2 YYDKDF come from the germline V gene (reference sequence). Trimming left V 5 bases short and J 3 bases short, with 20 bases between. The source of the sample is a study of shared clonotypes between healthy human individuals. The receptor was isolated from a woman in her forties in good health. Some clones in this sample may be carry-over from other donors' samples. The genes are TRBV15 and TRBJ2-1; TRBD2 might be the D (7 bases). Sequencing used PBMCs. The CDR3 DNA sequence: TGTGCCACCAGCTCTCGAGGGGGGGCAGCCTTCTACAATGAGCAGTTCTTC. This gives the protein CATSSRGGAAFYNEQFF. Filled out from reference TRBV15 and TRBJ2-1, the complete variable domain reads DAMVIQNPRYQVTQFGKPVTLSCSQTLNHNVMYWYQQKSSQAPKLLFHYYDKDFNNEADTPDNFQSRRPNTSFCFLDIRSPGLGDTAMYLCATSSRGGAAFYNEQFFGPGTRLTVL.